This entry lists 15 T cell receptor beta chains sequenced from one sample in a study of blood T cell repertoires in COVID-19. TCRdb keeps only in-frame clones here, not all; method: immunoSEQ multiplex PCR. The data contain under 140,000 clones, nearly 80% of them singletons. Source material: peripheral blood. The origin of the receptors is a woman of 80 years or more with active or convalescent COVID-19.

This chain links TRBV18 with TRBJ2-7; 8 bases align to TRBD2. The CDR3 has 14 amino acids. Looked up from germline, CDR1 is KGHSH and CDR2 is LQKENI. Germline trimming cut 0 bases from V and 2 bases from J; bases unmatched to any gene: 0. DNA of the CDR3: TGTGCCAGCTCACCACCGGGACTAGCCTACGAGCAGTACTTC. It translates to CASSPPGLAYEQYF.

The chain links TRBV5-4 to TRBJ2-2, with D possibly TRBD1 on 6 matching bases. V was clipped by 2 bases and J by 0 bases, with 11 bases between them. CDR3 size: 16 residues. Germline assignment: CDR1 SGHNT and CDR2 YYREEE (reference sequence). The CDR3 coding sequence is TGTGCCAGCAGCTTCTTGCAGGGGCCGAACACCGGGGAGCTGTTTTTT. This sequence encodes CASSFLQGPNTGELFF. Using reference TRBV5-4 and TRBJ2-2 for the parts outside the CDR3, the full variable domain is ETGVTQSPTHLIKTRGQQVTLRCSSQSGHNTVSWYQQALGQGPQFIFQYYREEENGRGNFPPRFSGLQFPNYSSELNVNALELDDSALYLCASSFLQGPNTGELFFGEGSRLTVL.

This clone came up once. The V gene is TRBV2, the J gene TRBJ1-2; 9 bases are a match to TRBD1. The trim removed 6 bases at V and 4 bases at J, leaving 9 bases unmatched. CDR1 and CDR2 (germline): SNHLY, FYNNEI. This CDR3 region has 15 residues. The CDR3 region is CASSKPGQGAYGYTF. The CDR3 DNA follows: TGTGCCAGCAGCAAACCGGGACAGGGCGCCTATGGCTACACCTTC.

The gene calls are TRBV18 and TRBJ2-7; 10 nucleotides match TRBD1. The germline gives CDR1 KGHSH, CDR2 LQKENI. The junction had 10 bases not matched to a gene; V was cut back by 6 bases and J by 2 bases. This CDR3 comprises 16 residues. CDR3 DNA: TGTGCCAGCTCTTCTATGACAGGGGGCGATCCCTACGAGCAGTACTTC. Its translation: CASSSMTGGDPYEQYF.

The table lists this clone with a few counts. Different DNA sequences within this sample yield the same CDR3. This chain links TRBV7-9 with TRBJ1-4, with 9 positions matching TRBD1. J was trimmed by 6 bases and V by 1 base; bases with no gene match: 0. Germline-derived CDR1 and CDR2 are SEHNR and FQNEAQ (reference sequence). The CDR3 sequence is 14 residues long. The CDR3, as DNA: TGTGCCAGCAGCTTAGGACAGGGGGATGAAAAACTGTTTTTT. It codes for CASSLGQGDEKLFF.

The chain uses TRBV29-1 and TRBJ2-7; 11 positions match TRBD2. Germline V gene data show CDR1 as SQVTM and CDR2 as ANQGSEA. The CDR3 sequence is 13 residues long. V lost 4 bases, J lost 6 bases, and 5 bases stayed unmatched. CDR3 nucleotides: TGCAGCGTTGGAACTAGCGGGAGAGGCGAGCAGTACTTC. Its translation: CSVGTSGRGEQYF.

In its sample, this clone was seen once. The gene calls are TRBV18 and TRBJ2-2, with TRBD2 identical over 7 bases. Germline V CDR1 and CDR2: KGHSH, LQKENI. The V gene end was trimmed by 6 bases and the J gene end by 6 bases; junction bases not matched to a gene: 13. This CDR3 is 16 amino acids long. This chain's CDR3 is CASSRTTSLFSGELFF. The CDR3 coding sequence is TGTGCCAGCTCCCGCACGACTAGCTTATTCTCCGGGGAGCTGTTTTTT.

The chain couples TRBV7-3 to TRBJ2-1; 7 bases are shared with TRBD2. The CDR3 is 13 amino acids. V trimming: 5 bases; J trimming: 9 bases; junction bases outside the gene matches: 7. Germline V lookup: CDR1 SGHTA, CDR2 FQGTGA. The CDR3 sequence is CASSLTSFSEQFF. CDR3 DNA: TGTGCCAGCAGCCTGACTAGCTTCAGTGAGCAGTTCTTC.

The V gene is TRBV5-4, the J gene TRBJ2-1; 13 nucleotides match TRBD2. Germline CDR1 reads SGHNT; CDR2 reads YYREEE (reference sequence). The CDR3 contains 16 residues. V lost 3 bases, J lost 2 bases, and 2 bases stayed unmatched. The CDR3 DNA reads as TGTGCCAGCAGCTCAGGGACTAGCGGGACCTACAATGAGCAGTTCTTC. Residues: CASSSGTSGTYNEQFF.

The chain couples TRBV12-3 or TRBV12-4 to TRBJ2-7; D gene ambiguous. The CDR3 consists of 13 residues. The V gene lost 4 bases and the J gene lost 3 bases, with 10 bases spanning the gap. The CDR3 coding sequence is TGTGCCAGCAGTTCCTCGGGTCTCTACGAGCAGTACTTC. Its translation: CASSSSGLYEQYF.

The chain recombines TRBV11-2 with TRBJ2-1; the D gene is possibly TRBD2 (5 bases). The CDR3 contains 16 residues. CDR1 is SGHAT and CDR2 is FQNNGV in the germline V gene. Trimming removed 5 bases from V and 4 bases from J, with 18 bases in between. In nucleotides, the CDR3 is TGTGCCAGCAGCCAAACCCGGACTGGCGGGTACAATGAGCAGTTCTTC. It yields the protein CASSQTRTGGYNEQFF.

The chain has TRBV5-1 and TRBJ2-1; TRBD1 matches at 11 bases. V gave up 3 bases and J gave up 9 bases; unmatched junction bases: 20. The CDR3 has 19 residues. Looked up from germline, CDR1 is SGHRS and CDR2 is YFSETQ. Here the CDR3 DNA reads TGCGCCAGCAGCTCGGACAGGGGGCCACCACGGGGTGGATCGAGTGAGCAGTTCTTC. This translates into CASSSDRGPPRGGSSEQFF.

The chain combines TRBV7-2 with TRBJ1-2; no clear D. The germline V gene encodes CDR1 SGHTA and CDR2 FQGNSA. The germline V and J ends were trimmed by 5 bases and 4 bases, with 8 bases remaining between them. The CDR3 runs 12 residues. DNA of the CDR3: TGTGCCAGCAGCACAGCAGGCTATGGCTACACCTTC. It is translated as CASSTAGYGYTF.

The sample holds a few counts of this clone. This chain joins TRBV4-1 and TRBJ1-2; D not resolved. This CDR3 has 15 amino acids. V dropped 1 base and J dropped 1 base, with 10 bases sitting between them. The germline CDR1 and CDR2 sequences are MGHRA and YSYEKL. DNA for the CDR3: TGCGCCAGCAGCCAAGGCAAGAACAGTAACTATGGCTACACCTTC. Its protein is CASSQGKNSNYGYTF.

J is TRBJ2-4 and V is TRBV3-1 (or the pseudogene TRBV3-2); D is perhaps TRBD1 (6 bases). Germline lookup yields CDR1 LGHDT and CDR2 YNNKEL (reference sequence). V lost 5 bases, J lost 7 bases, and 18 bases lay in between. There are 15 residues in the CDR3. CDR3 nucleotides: TGTGCCAGCAGCGGTACAGGGAACGCTTATAACATTCAGTACTTC. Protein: CASSGTGNAYNIQYF.